A selection of T cell receptor beta chains follows, all from one sample in a study of T cell responses to AZD1222 COVID-19 vaccine. TCRdb keeps only in-frame clones here, not all; method: immunoSEQ multiplex PCR. The sample has 200,000 or so clones; about 90% are singletons. The material sequenced was peripheral blood, taken on day 0 of AZD1222 vaccination. The receptor set was obtained from an adult in good health. Each CDR3 is given with its conserved first and last residue. The D gene is left open where the match is weak.

D gene,V gene,J gene,CDR3 protein
TRBD2,TRBV6-2/TRBV6-3,TRBJ2-1,CASSKRGTNNEQFF
.,TRBV6-5,TRBJ2-5,CASRNNRQETQYF
.,TRBV6-1,TRBJ1-2,CASSDGGGAVNGYTF
.,TRBV7-2,TRBJ1-3,CASSPGWTDSSGNTIYF
TRBD2,TRBV27,TRBJ2-7,CASRGTSGGYEQYF
TRBD1,TRBV15,TRBJ1-6,CATSSQPGQGPLGSPLHF
TRBD2,TRBV12-3/TRBV12-4,TRBJ2-3,CASSLAPLAGRYF
.,TRBV5-1,TRBJ1-1,CASSPRGGGTEAFF
.,TRBV9,TRBJ2-3,CASTGTRGGTDTQYF
.,TRBV6-1,TRBJ1-6,CASSEAPGSGHSPLHF
.,TRBV2,TRBJ1-3,CASTQEVPANTIYF
TRBD2,TRBV23-1,TRBJ2-3,CANTTLAEIPDTQYF
.,TRBV9,TRBJ2-3,CASSVVSHGADTQYF
.,TRBV11-1,TRBJ2-7,CASSLDGPDYEQYF
TRBD1,TRBV25-1,TRBJ1-5,CASSDDRGVQPQHF
.,TRBV18,TRBJ2-5,CASSPGAAQETQYF
.,TRBV2,TRBJ2-5,CASSERWTEETQYF
.,TRBV2,TRBJ2-2,CASTRERGELFF
.,TRBV6-2/TRBV6-3,TRBJ2-7,CASSRSVTYEQYF
TRBD2,TRBV7-2,TRBJ2-7,CASSLFASGSSSYEQYF
.,TRBV24-1,TRBJ2-7,CATSDSTARKQYF
.,TRBV12-5,TRBJ2-3,CASGPDQGWVLTDTQYF
.,TRBV5-6,TRBJ2-7,CASSFGVEQYF
.,TRBV10-2,TRBJ2-3,CASMVWATDTQYF
TRBD1,TRBV6-5,TRBJ2-7,CASSRGQSYEQYF
.,TRBV6-5,TRBJ1-2,CASRAAGDGYTF
.,TRBV7-3,TRBJ1-4,CASSLRREDEKLFF
TRBD1,TRBV19,TRBJ1-1,CASSALWTGNTEAFF
TRBD1,TRBV11-1,TRBJ2-7,CASSFAGTGSNEQYF
.,TRBV10-1,TRBJ2-7,CASSEAQGSYEQYF
.,TRBV11-2,TRBJ1-1,CASSLIRGLNTEAFF
TRBD2,TRBV9,TRBJ2-1,CASSGNTSGGPQFF
.,TRBV7-2,TRBJ2-5,CASSSPTIYWNQETQYF
.,TRBV21-1,TRBJ2-4,CASSRHSENIQYF
TRBD1,TRBV15,TRBJ2-7,CATSGQAYEQYF
.,TRBV4-1,TRBJ2-1,CASSHNGGSEQFF
TRBD1,TRBV7-2,TRBJ2-7,CASSFVGTGQNEQYF
.,TRBV28,TRBJ2-7,CASSASEWGNPPYEQYF
.,TRBV11-2,TRBJ1-3,CASSQTRTGNTIYF
.,TRBV5-1,TRBJ2-6,CASSLGGVSSGANVLTF
TRBD1,TRBV12-5,TRBJ2-7,CASGLEMGQGSYEQYF
.,TRBV7-9,TRBJ1-3,CASSWGPNSGNTIYF
TRBD1,TRBV13,TRBJ1-6,CASSIQQGVSSYNSPLHF
TRBD2,TRBV5-1,TRBJ2-7,CASSLDGTSMGEQYF
TRBD1,TRBV5-1,TRBJ2-7,CASSLGDRGREQYF
.,TRBV19,TRBJ1-2,CASSDPRSPISYGYTF
.,TRBV5-1,TRBJ2-7,CASSLGVLSYEQYF
.,TRBV28,TRBJ2-4,CASSNLGDIQYF
.,TRBV25-1,TRBJ1-2,CASSEEVNYGYTF
TRBD2,TRBV20-1,TRBJ2-7,CSASREREPSYEQYF
.,TRBV5-4,TRBJ1-6,CASSLVGGADSPLHF
TRBD1,TRBV19,TRBJ1-4,CASRIRDSSETTNEKLFF
TRBD1,TRBV29-1,TRBJ1-5,CSVGTGTRPQHF
.,TRBV27,TRBJ1-5,CASSWTVNQPQHF
.,TRBV19,TRBJ2-7,CASSIGYEQYF